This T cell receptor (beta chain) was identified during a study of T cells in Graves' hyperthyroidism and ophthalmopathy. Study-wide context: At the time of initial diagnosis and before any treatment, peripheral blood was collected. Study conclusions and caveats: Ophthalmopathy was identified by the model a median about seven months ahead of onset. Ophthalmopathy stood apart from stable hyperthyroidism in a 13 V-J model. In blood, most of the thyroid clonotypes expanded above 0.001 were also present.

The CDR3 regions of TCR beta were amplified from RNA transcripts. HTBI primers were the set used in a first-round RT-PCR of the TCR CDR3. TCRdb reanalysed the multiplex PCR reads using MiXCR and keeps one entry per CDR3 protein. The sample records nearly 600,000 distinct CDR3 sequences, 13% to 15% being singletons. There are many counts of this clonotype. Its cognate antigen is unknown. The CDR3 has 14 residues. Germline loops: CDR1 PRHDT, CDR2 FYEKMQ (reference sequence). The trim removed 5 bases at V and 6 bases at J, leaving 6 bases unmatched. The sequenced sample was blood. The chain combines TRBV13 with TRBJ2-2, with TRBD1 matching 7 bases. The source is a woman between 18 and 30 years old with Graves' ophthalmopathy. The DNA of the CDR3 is TGTGCCAGCAGCCCTCGACAGGGAGCCGGGGAGCTGTTTTTT. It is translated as CASSPRQGAGELFF.